This paragraph covers one T cell receptor (beta chain) sequence. CDR1 and CDR2 (germline): MNHEY, SVGEGT. The V gene lost 1 base and the J gene lost 4 bases, with 8 bases spanning the gap. The CDR3 is 14 residues long. This sample was taken from a study of human T cells and chemical hapten exposure. The time point is: pre-sensitization, week 0. Sample treatment: therapeutic diphenylcyclopropenone sensitization with weekly scalp DPC. The study enrolled 18 to 70-year-old alopecia patients suitable for DPC. Whole blood that had not been fractionated was the source of extracted total RNA. The study's library attached unique molecular identifiers to single cDNA molecules. A single record per CDR3 protein comes from TCRdb applying MiXCR to the RACE reads. The sample lists over 300,000 distinct CDR3 sequences, approximately 5% occurring once.

The receptor's source is a woman in her forties or fifties with alopecia areata. Some clones in this sample may be carry-over from other donors' samples. The V call is TRBV6-2 or TRBV6-3, the J call TRBJ1-5; D is ambiguous. The sequences come from whole blood, collected in connection with sensitization to the hapten diphenylcyclopropenone (DPC). CDR3 in DNA: TGTGCCAGCAGTTACTTAGGAGGAAATCAGCCCCAGCATTTT. Translating it yields CASSYLGGNQPQHF.